These 22 T cell receptor beta chains were sequenced from one sample in a study of blood T cell repertoires in COVID-19. Generated by immunoSEQ multiplex PCR, the TCRdb table keeps only in-frame clones and is missing some. The repertoire holds roughly 120,000 clones, with 55% to 75% as singletons. Sequencing was performed on peripheral blood. These receptors all stem from a human donor with acute or convalescent COVID-19. The donor label of this sample is uncertain.

The chain links TRBV12-5 to TRBJ1-5; tentatively, D is TRBD1 (6 bases). The germline gives CDR1 LGHNT, CDR2 FRNRAP. Trimming shortened V by 0 bases and J by 0 bases, and 18 bases separated the two germline ends. CDR3 length: 19 amino acids. In DNA form, the CDR3 reads TGTGCTAGTGGTTTGGTACTTGATGGACAGCTTTATAGCAATCAGCCCCAGCATTTT. It encodes CASGLVLDGQLYSNQPQHF.

This chain joins TRBV5-1 and TRBJ1-2; TRBD1 aligns across 9 bases. The CDR3 covers 19 residues. Germline-derived CDR1 and CDR2 are SGHRS and YFSETQ. The trim removed 4 bases at V and 0 bases at J, leaving 16 bases unmatched. The CDR3 sequence is CASSPRQGQGPKTNYGYTF. DNA for the CDR3: TGCGCCAGCAGCCCGCGGCAGGGACAGGGTCCCAAAACTAACTATGGCTACACCTTC. The entire variable domain, with the rest obtained from reference TRBV5-1 and TRBJ1-2, is as follows: KAGVTQTPRYLIKTRGQQVTLSCSPISGHRSVSWYQQTPGQGLQFLFEYFSETQRNKGNFPGRFSGRQFSNSRSEMNVSTLELGDSALYLCASSPRQGQGPKTNYGYTFGSGTRLTVV.

The chain employs TRBV5-1 and TRBJ1-4; 8 bases fit TRBD1. This CDR3 region has 15 residues. Germline trimming cut 5 bases from V and 7 bases from J; bases unmatched to any gene: 10. CDR1 and CDR2 from the germline V gene are SGHRS and YFSETQ. The CDR3 spells CASSFRTGRTEKLFF. The CDR3 bases are TGCGCCAGCAGTTTTCGGACAGGGAGGACTGAAAAACTGTTTTTT.

The J gene is TRBJ1-2, the V gene TRBV7-8; D is ambiguous. V was cut by 3 bases and J by 4 bases, with 18 bases left in between. CDR1 and CDR2 (germline): SGHVS, FQNEAQ. The CDR3 length is 16 residues. For the CDR3, the DNA is TGTGCCAGCAGCTTCGGTTTTAGGAGGGCAGGCTATGGCTACACCTTC. It codes for CASSFGFRRAGYGYTF.

CDR3 protein: CASSHYSGGYRGDTQYF. The CDR3 bases are TGTGCCAGCAGCCACTATAGCGGGGGGTACCGGGGAGATACGCAGTATTTT. The V call is TRBV3-1 (or the pseudogene TRBV3-2), the J call TRBJ2-3, with TRBD2 matching over 10 bases. The J segment lost 5 bases and the V segment lost 3 bases, leaving 11 bases of the junction unmatched. The CDR3 sequence is 17 residues long. The V gene's germline CDR1 is LGHDT and CDR2 YNNKEL (reference sequence).

In regard to this clone: Other DNA sequences in the sample encode the same CDR3. The chain carries TRBV7-9 and TRBJ2-1; the D gene is possibly TRBD2 (6 bases). The CDR3 has 14 amino acids. The germline V and J ends were trimmed by 2 bases and 5 bases, with 10 bases remaining between them. Germline values: CDR1 SEHNR, CDR2 FQNEAQ (reference sequence). CDR3 sequence (DNA): TGTGCCAGCAGCTTATATGGGAGGAACAATGAGCAGTTCTTC. It codes for CASSLYGRNNEQFF.

The chain joins TRBV2 to TRBJ1-1; a possible D gene is TRBD1 (6 bases). Germline V gives CDR1 SNHLY, CDR2 FYNNEI. V was cut by 6 bases and J by 1 base, with 18 bases left in between. This CDR3 has 16 amino acids. The CDR3 bases are TGTGCCAGCAGGCCCGGGACAACGAAGAGGAACACTGAAGCTTTCTTT. Its protein product is CASRPGTTKRNTEAFF.

The chain carries TRBV2 and TRBJ2-3; 9 nucleotides align to TRBD1. Germline V lookup: CDR1 SNHLY, CDR2 FYNNEI. Trimming took 5 bases from V and 3 from J; bases not matched to a gene: 9. The CDR3 is 16 residues long. In DNA, the CDR3 is TGTGCCAGCAGTCAACAGGGGGCGCCTGCGACAGATACGCAGTATTTT. Protein product: CASSQQGAPATDTQYF.

The gene calls are TRBV7-9 and TRBJ1-2, with D tentatively TRBD1 (5 bases). V shed 6 bases and J shed 5 bases, with 16 bases lying between them. The CDR3 has 14 amino acids. CDR1 is SEHNR, CDR2 FQNEAQ, per germline (reference sequence). In DNA form, the CDR3 reads TGTGCCAGCAGTTTCGCCGGGGGAAGGTATGGCTACACCTTC. Translated, it gives CASSFAGGRYGYTF. Supplemented by reference TRBV7-9 and TRBJ1-2, the full variable domain reads DTGVSQNPRHKITKRGQNVTFRCDPISEHNRLYWYRQTLGQGPEFLTYFQNEAQLEKSRLLSDRFSAERPKGSFSTLEIQRTEQGDSAMYLCASSFAGGRYGYTFGSGTRLTVV.

This chain joins TRBV30 and TRBJ1-4; 7 nucleotides agree with TRBD1. The J segment lost 10 bases and the V segment lost 4 bases, leaving 9 bases of the junction unmatched. The CDR3 totals 13 residues. The V gene's germline CDR1 is GTSNPN and CDR2 SVGIG (reference sequence). The CDR3 loop reads CAWTTGPGGKLFF. Written as DNA, the CDR3 is TGTGCCTGGACGACAGGGCCAGGTGGAAAACTGTTTTTT. Based on the CDR3 plus reference TRBV30 and TRBJ1-4, the full variable domain is SQTIHQWPATLVQPVGSPLSLECTVEGTSNPNLYWYRQAAGRGLQLLFYSVGIGQISSEVPQNLSASRPQDRQFILSSKKLLLSDSGFYLCAWTTGPGGKLFFGSGTQLSVL.

This clone was observed a handful of times. This chain links TRBV7-9 with TRBJ2-1; 10 bases line up with TRBD1. CDR1 is SEHNR and CDR2 is FQNEAQ in the germline V gene (reference sequence). With 5 bases clipped from V and 8 bases from J, the junction kept 9 bases outside the gene matches. This CDR3 comprises 15 residues. The CDR3 DNA sequence: TGTGCCAGCAGCGCACCGGGACAGGGGATCCATGAGCAGTTCTTC. Amino acids: CASSAPGQGIHEQFF. Full variable domain (missing parts from reference TRBV7-9 and TRBJ2-1): DTGVSQNPRHKITKRGQNVTFRCDPISEHNRLYWYRQTLGQGPEFLTYFQNEAQLEKSRLLSDRFSAERPKGSFSTLEIQRTEQGDSAMYLCASSAPGQGIHEQFFGPGTRLTVL.

This chain connects TRBV18 to TRBJ1-4, with D tentatively TRBD1 (5 bases). This CDR3 contains 15 residues. The germline CDR1 and CDR2 sequences are KGHSH and LQKENI. The germline V and J ends were trimmed by 1 base and 4 bases, with 10 bases remaining between them. The CDR3 reads CASSPRAGHNEKLFF. The CDR3, as DNA: TGTGCCAGCTCACCACGGGCAGGACATAATGAAAAACTGTTTTTT.

This clone was seen more than once but under ten times. CDR3 DNA: TGTGCTAGTGGTACATATTATGGCTACACCTTC. Translating gives CASGTYYGYTF. V usage is TRBV12-5 and J usage is TRBJ1-2; D gene ambiguous. Trimming took off 5 bases at V and 5 bases at J, with 6 bases between the two ends. The CDR3 runs 11 residues. Germline-derived CDR1 and CDR2 are LGHNT and FRNRAP.

The gene calls are TRBV3-1 (or the pseudogene TRBV3-2) and TRBJ2-1; D unclear. Deletions cut 2 bases from V and 7 bases from J, with 6 bases between. CDR3 size: 12 residues. Germline V gene data show CDR1 as LGHDT and CDR2 as YNNKEL (reference sequence). The CDR3 coding sequence is TGTGCCAGCAGCCAAAGCAGGAATGAGCAGTTCTTC. Its protein is CASSQSRNEQFF.

V usage is TRBV7-9 and J usage is TRBJ2-5; maybe TRBD2 (5 bases). Germline V gene sequence: CDR1 SEHNR, CDR2 FQNEAQ (reference sequence). This CDR3 spans 13 amino acids. V was pared by 4 bases and J by 3 bases, with 9 bases between. The DNA of the CDR3 is TGTGCCAGCAGCTCGGACTTCGAAGAGACCCAGTACTTC. This codes for CASSSDFEETQYF.

The genes are TRBV24-1 and TRBJ2-5, with 9 positions matching TRBD2. V lost 3 bases and J lost 5; bases outside the gene matches: 9. This CDR3 comprises 16 residues. CDR1 is KGHDR, CDR2 SFDVKD, per germline. This CDR3 is CATSDGRTSVWETQYF. Here the CDR3 DNA reads TGTGCCACCAGTGATGGCCGGACTAGCGTTTGGGAGACCCAGTACTTC.

J is TRBJ2-3 and V is TRBV11-2; 10 nucleotides agree with TRBD1. After removal of 3 bases from V and 5 bases from J, the junction contained 2 bases not matched to a gene. This CDR3 has 14 residues. From germline, CDR1 is SGHAT and CDR2 FQNNGV. CDR3 loop: CASSFRDRGDTQYF. The CDR3 DNA follows: TGTGCCAGCAGCTTCCGGGACAGGGGAGATACGCAGTATTTT. The full variable domain, in which reference TRBV11-2 and TRBJ2-3 provide the parts outside the CDR3, is EAGVAQSPRYKIIEKRQSVAFWCNPISGHATLYWYQQILGQGPKLLIQFQNNGVVDDSQLPKDRFSAERLKGVDSTLKIQPAKLEDSAVYLCASSFRDRGDTQYFGPGTRLTVL.

V and J are TRBV7-9 and TRBJ2-1; 8 nucleotides line up with TRBD2. This CDR3 is 15 amino acids long. The germline gives CDR1 SEHNR, CDR2 FQNEAQ (reference sequence). The trim removed 5 bases at V and 9 bases at J, leaving 12 bases unmatched. The chain's CDR3 is CASSPAVLADIEQFF. CDR3 in DNA: TGTGCCAGCAGCCCAGCCGTACTAGCGGATATTGAGCAGTTCTTC.

The chain is built from TRBV12-3 or TRBV12-4 and TRBJ2-3; D remains unclear. This CDR3 contains 12 residues. Deletions cut 6 bases from V and 2 bases from J, with 6 bases between. The CDR3 loop reads CASRSTTDTQYF. As DNA, the CDR3 is TGTGCCAGCAGGTCTACCACAGATACGCAGTATTTT.

The chain has TRBV2 and TRBJ2-7; TRBD1 might be the D (5 bases). CDR3 length equals 14 residues. Germline V gene sequence: CDR1 SNHLY, CDR2 FYNNEI. V was pared by 2 bases and J by 0 bases, with 8 bases between. The CDR3 nucleotides read TGTGCCAGCAGTGAACAGGGAATCTCCTACGAGCAGTACGTC. It is translated as CASSEQGISYEQYV.

This chain joins TRBV18 and TRBJ2-5; D uncertain. This CDR3 spans 11 amino acids. Germline V gene data show CDR1 as KGHSH and CDR2 as LQKENI. Trimming shortened V by 5 bases and J by 3 bases, and 4 bases separated the two germline ends. CDR3 sequence (DNA): TGTGCCAGCTCAGGCAAAGAGACCCAGTACTTC. Its translation is CASSGKETQYF.

V is TRBV19 and J is TRBJ2-3; the match to TRBD1 covers 7 bases. Germline V gene sequence: CDR1 LNHDA, CDR2 SQIVND (reference sequence). CDR3 length equals 13 residues. The J segment lost 6 bases and the V segment lost 6 bases, leaving 6 bases of the junction unmatched. The CDR3 reads CASSPPGGDTQYF. In DNA form, the CDR3 reads TGTGCCAGTAGCCCCCCAGGGGGTGATACGCAGTATTTT.